Listed below are T cell receptor beta chains from one sample, sequenced in a study of T cells in Graves' hyperthyroidism and ophthalmopathy. TCRdb reprocessed the multiplex PCR reads with MiXCR, giving one entry per CDR3 protein. Among around 450,000 distinct CDR3 sequences, 15% to 19% were seen once, and the ten largest hold around 7%. The sample was blood. The receptors were sampled from a woman aged 18 to 35 with Graves' hyperthyroidism. Each CDR3 is given with its conserved first and last residue. D genes are given only for firm matches. Expanded clones are given a class, and other clones once, few, many or no size at all.

clone size	J gene	V gene	D gene	CDR3 protein	CDR3 DNA
many	TRBJ2-2	TRBV6-6	.	CASSYGPGANTGELFF	TGTGCCAGCAGTTACGGTCCAGGGGCGAACACCGGGGAGCTGTTTTTT
many	TRBJ2-5	TRBV6-1	TRBD2	CASTTTSGGGETQYF	TGTGCCAGCACCACCACTAGCGGGGGAGGAGAGACCCAGTACTTC
many	TRBJ1-5	TRBV6-5	.	CASSYSNRNQPQHF	TGTGCCAGCAGTTACTCTAACAGAAATCAGCCCCAGCATTTT
many	TRBJ1-2	TRBV5-1	.	CASRQESVYGYTF	TGCGCCAGCAGGCAGGAGTCGGTCTATGGCTACACCTTC
.	TRBJ2-1	TRBV4-2	TRBD2	CASSQGLAGDGIEQFF	TGTGCCAGCAGCCAAGGGTTAGCGGGGGATGGGATTGAGCAGTTCTTC
many	TRBJ1-1	TRBV7-9	.	CASSTQGTPLNTEAFF	TGTGCCAGCAGCACCCAGGGGACCCCTTTGAACACTGAAGCTTTCTTT
few	TRBJ2-3	TRBV5-6	.	CASSVVWDTQYF	TGTGCCAGCAGCGTCGTCTGGGATACGCAGTATTTT
.	TRBJ2-3	TRBV5-4	.	CASSLGGQLSTDTQYF	TGTGCCAGCAGCTTGGGTGGGCAGCTAAGCACAGATACGCAGTATTTT
few	TRBJ2-3	TRBV28	.	CASSLGGPPRTDTQYF	TGTGCCAGCAGTTTAGGGGGACCTCCTCGCACAGATACGCAGTATTTT
many	TRBJ2-1	TRBV6-5	.	CASSYKGEVYSSYNEQFF	TGTGCCAGCAGTTACAAGGGGGAGGTCTATAGCTCCTACAATGAGCAGTTCTTC